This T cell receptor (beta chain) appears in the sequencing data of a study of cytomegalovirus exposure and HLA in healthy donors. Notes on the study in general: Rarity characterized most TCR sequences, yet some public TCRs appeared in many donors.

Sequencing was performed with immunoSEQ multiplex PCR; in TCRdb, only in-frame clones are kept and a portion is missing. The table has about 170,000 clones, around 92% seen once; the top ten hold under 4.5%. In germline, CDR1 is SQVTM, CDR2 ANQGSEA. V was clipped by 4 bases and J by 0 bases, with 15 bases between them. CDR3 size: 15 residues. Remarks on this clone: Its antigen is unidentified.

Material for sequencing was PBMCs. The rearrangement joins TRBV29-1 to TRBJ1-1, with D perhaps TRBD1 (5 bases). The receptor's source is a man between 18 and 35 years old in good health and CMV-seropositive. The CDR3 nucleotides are TGCAGCGTTGTCGGAAAAAAGGGGATGAACACTGAAGCTTTCTTT. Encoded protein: CSVVGKKGMNTEAFF.